The subject of this entry is one T cell receptor beta chain. Its cognate antigen is unknown. At the DNA level, this CDR3 is encoded by other sequences in the same sample as well. As processed by the authors: ImmunoSEQ only sent back junction sequences with no quality scores, so filtering was done differently. Data came from immunoSEQ multiplex PCR; TCRdb stores just in-frame clones and leaves some out. From that table come the V and J calls and clone size; the DNA was used to work out D and trimming. The sample holds 2.3 million or so clones, 90% to 95% seen once. All donors were healthy HIV-negative adults lacking recent acute infections or vaccinations. The data stem from a study of shared clonotypes between healthy human individuals. Study findings and constraints: In four donors, about 5% of naive CD4 clonotypes appeared in common.

The sequence was collected from a man younger than 35 in good health. Some clones in this sample may be carry-over from other donors' samples. The sample was naive CD4+ T cells from PBMCs. This sample's subset: CD45RA+ positively selected.

The CDR3 region is CASRADNQPQHF. The CDR3 DNA follows: TGTGCCAGCAGGGCCGACAATCAGCCCCAGCATTTT. This sequence joins TRBV2 and TRBJ1-5; no firm D call. Trimming shortened V by 6 bases and J by 3 bases, and 6 bases separated the two germline ends. The CDR3 has 12 amino acids. Germline V CDR1 and CDR2: SNHLY, FYNNEI.